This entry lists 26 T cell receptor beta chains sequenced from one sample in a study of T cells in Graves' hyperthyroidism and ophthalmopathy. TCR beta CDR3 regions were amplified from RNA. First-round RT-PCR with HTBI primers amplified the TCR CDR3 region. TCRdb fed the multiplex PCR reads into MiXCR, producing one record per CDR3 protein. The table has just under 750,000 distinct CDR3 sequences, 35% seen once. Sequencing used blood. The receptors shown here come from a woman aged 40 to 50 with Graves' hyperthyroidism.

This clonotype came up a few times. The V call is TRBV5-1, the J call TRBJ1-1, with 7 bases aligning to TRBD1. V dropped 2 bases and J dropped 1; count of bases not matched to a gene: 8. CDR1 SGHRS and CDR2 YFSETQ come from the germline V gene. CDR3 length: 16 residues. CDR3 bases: TGCGCCAGCAGCTTAGGGGTAAGGACAGGGAACACTGAAGCTTTCTTT. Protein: CASSLGVRTGNTEAFF.

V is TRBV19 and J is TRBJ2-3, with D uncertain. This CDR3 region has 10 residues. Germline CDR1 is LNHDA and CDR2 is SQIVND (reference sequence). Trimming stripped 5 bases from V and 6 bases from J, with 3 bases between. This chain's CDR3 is CASSHDTQYF. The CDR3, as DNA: TGTGCCAGTAGTCATGATACGCAGTATTTT.

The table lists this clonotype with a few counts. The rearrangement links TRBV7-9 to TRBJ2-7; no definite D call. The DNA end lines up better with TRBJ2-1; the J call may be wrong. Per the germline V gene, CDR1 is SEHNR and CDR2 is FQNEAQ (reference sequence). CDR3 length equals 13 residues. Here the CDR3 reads CASSLWGGNEQFF. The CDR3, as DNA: TGTGCCAGCAGCTTATGGGGTGGGAATGAGCAGTTCTTC.

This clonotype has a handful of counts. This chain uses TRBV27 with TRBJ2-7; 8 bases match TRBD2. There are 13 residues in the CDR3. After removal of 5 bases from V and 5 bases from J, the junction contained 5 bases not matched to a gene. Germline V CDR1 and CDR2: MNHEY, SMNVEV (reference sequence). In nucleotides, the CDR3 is TGTGCCAGCAGTAGAGCGGGAGAGGACGAGCAGTACTTC. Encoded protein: CASSRAGEDEQYF.

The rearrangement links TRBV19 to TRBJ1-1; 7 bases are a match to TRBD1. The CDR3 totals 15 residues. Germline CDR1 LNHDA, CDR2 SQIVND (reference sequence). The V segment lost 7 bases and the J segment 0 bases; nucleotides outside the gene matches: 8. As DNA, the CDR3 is TGTGCCAGTACCAGACAGGGCAGGATGAACACTGAAGCTTTCTTT. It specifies CASTRQGRMNTEAFF. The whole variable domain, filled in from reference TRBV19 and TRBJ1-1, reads DGGITQSPKYLFRKEGQNVTLSCEQNLNHDAMYWYRQDPGQGLRLIYYSQIVNDFQKGDIAEGYSVSREKKESFPLTVTSAQKNPTAFYLCASTRQGRMNTEAFFGQGTRLTVV.

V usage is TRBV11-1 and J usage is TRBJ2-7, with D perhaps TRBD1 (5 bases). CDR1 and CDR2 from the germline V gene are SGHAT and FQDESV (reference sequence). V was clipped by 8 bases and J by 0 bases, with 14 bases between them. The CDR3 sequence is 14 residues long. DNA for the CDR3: TGTGCCAGCTCACCAGGGCAGGTCTCCTACGAGCAGTACTTC. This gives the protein CASSPGQVSYEQYF.

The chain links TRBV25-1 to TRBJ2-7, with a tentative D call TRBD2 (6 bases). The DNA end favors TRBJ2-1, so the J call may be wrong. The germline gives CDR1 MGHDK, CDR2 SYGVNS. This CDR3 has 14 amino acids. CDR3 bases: TGTGCCAGCAGTTTCGATGGGGGAGGCAATGAGCAGTTCTTC. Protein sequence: CASSFDGGGNEQFF.

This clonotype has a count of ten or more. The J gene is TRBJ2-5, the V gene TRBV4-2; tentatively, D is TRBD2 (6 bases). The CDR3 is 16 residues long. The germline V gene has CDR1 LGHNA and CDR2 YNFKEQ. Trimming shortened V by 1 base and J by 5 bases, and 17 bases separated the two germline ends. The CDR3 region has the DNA TGTGCCAGCAGCCAAGGTGGCGGGGCGGCAGCTGAGACCCAGTACTTC. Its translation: CASSQGGGAAAETQYF.

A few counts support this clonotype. The chain's CDR3 is CAISESLGWQLNQPQHF. The CDR3 nucleotides are TGTGCCATCAGTGAGTCATTAGGTTGGCAGCTCAATCAGCCCCAGCATTTT. The chain uses TRBV10-3 and TRBJ1-5; D not resolved. The germline V and J ends were trimmed by 0 bases and 3 bases, with 15 bases remaining between them. Germline values: CDR1 ENHRY, CDR2 SYGVKD. This CDR3 contains 17 residues.

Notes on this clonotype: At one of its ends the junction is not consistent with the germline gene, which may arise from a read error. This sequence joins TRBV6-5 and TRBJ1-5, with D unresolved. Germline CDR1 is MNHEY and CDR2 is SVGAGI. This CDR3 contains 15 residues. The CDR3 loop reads CAISYNPWQNQPQHF. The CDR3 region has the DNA TGTGCCATCAGTTACAACCCGTGGCAGAATCAGCCCCAGCATTTT.

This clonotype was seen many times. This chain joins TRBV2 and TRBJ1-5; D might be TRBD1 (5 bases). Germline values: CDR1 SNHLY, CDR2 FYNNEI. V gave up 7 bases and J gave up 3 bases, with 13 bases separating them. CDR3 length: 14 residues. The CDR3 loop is CASTKGGANQPQHF. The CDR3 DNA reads TGTGCCAGCACGAAGGGAGGGGCCAATCAGCCCCAGCATTTT.

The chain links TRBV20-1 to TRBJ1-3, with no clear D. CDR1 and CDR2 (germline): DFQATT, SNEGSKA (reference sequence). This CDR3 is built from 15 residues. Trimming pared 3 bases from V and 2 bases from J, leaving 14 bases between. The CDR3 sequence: CSARVRPSTGNTIYF. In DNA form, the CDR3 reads TGCAGTGCTAGGGTACGGCCATCAACTGGAAACACCATATATTTT.

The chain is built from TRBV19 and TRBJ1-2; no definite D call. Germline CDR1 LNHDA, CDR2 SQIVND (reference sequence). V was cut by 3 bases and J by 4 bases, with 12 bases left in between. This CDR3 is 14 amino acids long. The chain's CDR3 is CASSIGAVIYGYTF. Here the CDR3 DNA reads TGTGCCAGTAGTATTGGTGCGGTTATCTATGGCTACACCTTC. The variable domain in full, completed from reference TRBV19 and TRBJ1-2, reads DGGITQSPKYLFRKEGQNVTLSCEQNLNHDAMYWYRQDPGQGLRLIYYSQIVNDFQKGDIAEGYSVSREKKESFPLTVTSAQKNPTAFYLCASSIGAVIYGYTFGSGTRLTVV.

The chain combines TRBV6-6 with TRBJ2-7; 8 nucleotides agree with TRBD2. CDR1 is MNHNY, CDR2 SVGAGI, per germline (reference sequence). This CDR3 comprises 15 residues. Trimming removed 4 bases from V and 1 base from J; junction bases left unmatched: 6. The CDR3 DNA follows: TGTGCCAGCAGTTCCCACGGGAGGGGGTCCTACGAGCAGTACTTC. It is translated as CASSSHGRGSYEQYF.

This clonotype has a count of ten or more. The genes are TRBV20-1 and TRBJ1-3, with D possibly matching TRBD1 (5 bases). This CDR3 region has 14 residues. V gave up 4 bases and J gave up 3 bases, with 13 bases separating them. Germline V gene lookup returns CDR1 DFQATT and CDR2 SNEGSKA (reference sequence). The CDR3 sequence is CSAKAGAFGNTIYF. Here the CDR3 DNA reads TGCAGTGCTAAGGCTGGGGCGTTTGGAAACACCATATATTTT.

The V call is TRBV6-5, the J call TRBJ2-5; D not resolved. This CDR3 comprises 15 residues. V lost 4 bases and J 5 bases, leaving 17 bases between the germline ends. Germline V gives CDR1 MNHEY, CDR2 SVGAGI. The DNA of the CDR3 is TGTGCCAGCAGTTTTCTCGAGTCTGAGTTCGAGACCCAGTACTTC. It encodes CASSFLESEFETQYF.

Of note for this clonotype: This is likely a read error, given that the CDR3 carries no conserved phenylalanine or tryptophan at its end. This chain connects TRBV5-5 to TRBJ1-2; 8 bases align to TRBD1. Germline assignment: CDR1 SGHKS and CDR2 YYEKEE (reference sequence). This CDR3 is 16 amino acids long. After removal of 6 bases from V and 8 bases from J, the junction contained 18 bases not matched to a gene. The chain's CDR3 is CASTADRVTTNWGYTY. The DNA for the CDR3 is TGTGCCAGCACCGCGGACAGGGTCACCACAAACTGGGGCTACACCTAC.

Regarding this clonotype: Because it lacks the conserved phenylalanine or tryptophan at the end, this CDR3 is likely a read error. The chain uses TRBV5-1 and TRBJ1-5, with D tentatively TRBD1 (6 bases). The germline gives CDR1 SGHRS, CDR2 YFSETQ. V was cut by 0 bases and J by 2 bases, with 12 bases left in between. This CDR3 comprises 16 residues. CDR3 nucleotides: TGCGCCAGCAGCTTGGAACAGGGAGGGGGCAATCAGCCCCAGCATCTT. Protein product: CASSLEQGGGNQPQHL.

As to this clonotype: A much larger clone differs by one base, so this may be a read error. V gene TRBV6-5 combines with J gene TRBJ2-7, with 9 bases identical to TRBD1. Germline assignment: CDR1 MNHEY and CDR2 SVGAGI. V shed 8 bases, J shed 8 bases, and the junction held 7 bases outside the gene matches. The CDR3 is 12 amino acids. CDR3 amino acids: CASATGGYKQYF. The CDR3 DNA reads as TGTGCCAGCGCGACAGGGGGGTACAAGCAGTACTTC.

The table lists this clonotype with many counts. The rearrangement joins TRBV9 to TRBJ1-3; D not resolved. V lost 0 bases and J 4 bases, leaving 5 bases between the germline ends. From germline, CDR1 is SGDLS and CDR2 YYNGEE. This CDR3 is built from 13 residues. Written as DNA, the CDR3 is TGTGCCAGCAGCGTAGACGAAGGAAACACCATATATTTT. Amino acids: CASSVDEGNTIYF.

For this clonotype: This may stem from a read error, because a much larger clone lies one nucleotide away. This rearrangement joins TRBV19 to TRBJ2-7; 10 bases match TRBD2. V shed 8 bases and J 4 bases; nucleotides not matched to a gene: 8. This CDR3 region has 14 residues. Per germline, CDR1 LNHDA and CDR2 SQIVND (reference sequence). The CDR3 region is CASVTSGASYEQYF. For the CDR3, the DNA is TGTGCCAGTGTCACTAGCGGGGCTTCATACGAGCAGTACTTC.

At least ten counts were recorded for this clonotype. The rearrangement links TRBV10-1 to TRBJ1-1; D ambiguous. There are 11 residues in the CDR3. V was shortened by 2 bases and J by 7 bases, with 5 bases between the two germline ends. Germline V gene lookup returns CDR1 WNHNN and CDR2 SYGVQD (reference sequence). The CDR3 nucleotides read TGCGCCAGCAGTGAGGGGTTTGAAGCTTTCTTT. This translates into CASSEGFEAFF.

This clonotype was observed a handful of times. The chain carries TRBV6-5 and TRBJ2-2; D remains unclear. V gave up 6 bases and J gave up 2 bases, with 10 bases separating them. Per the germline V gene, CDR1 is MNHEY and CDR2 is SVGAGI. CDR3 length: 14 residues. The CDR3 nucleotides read TGTGCCAGCAGCCGGCTAACCAACACCGGGGAGCTGTTTTTT. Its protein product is CASSRLTNTGELFF.

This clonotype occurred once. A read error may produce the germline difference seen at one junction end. The CDR3 DNA follows: TGTGCCAGCAGTTTACTCGATGCGACAAGCTCTGGAAACACCATATATTTT. Protein: CASSLLDATSSGNTIYF. This rearrangement joins TRBV10-1 to TRBJ1-3; D uncertain. The CDR3 sequence is 17 residues long. In germline, CDR1 is WNHNN, CDR2 SYGVQD (reference sequence).

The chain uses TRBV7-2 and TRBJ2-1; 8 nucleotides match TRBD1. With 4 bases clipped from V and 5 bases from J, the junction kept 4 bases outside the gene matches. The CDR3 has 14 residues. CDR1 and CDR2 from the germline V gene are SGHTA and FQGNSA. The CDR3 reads CASSYRDRNNEQFF. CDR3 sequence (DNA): TGTGCCAGCAGCTATCGGGACAGGAACAATGAGCAGTTCTTC.

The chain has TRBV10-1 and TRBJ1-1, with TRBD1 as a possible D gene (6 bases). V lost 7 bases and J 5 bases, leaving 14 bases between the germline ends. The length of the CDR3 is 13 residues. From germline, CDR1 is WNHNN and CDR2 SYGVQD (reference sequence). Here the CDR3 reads CASNPEGTTEAFF. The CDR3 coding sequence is TGCGCCAGCAATCCGGAGGGGACAACTGAAGCTTTCTTT.